This T cell receptor beta chain was sequenced during a study of OX40 agonist ivuxolimab in advanced cancers. For the study at large: The patients received ivuxolimab by intravenous route every 2 weeks at 0.01 to 10 mg/kg.

Trimming cost V 4 bases and J 9 bases; bases outside gene matches: 21. Germline CDR1 reads GTSNPN; CDR2 reads SVGIG (reference sequence). This CDR3 spans 18 amino acids. TCRdb keeps only in-frame clones here, not all; method: immunoSEQ multiplex PCR. Of around 13,000 clones detected, about 75% appear once; the ten largest clones hold 32%. This clone has just one count. The chain carries TRBV30 and TRBJ1-6; 7 bases are a match to TRBD1. The material sequenced was CD4+ or CD8+ T cells sorted from blood, taken in a trial of the OX40 agonist ivuxolimab. The sequence came from an adult with an advanced solid tumor such as melanoma, head and neck, liver or kidney cancer. The CDR3 is CAWTGLLPTGARRSPLHF. CDR3 in DNA: TGTGCCTGGACGGGTCTTCTACCTACAGGGGCTCGGCGTTCACCCCTCCACTTT.